The 27 T cell receptor beta chains in this list originate from one sample, sequenced in a study of T cells in tuberculosis. Measured with immunoSEQ multiplex PCR; TCRdb has only the in-frame clones, and not every one. The table records roughly 10,000 clones, about 94% of them present only once. Sequencing was performed on PBMCs. These TCRs come from an adult with tuberculosis.

The table lists this clone with a count of one. The chain is built from TRBV2 and TRBJ2-1, with 8 bases that match TRBD2. The CDR3 totals 15 residues. In germline, CDR1 is SNHLY, CDR2 FYNNEI. Trimming took 8 bases from V and 7 from J; bases not matched to a gene: 13. This CDR3 reads CASERTAGVLNEQFF. CDR3 DNA: TGTGCCAGCGAAAGAACAGCGGGAGTGTTGAATGAGCAGTTCTTC.

This clone was seen only once. The gene calls are TRBV30 and TRBJ1-6; tentative D call: TRBD1 (5 bases). This CDR3 has 15 amino acids. Per germline, CDR1 GTSNPN and CDR2 SVGIG (reference sequence). Trimming removed 3 bases from V and 8 bases from J, with 17 bases in between. The CDR3 region is CAWRGDSEADSPLHF. The CDR3 DNA reads TGTGCCTGGAGGGGGGACTCTGAGGCCGATTCACCCCTCCACTTT.

V usage is TRBV7-2 and J usage is TRBJ2-3; 9 bases fit TRBD2. J gave up 1 base and V 2 bases, and 1 base lay outside the gene matches. The CDR3 sequence is 15 residues long. Germline lookup yields CDR1 SGHTA and CDR2 FQGNSA. CDR3 nucleotide sequence: TGTGCCAGCAGCTTACGACTAGCGGGCACAGATACGCAGTATTTT. It is translated as CASSLRLAGTDTQYF. The variable domain in full, completed from reference TRBV7-2 and TRBJ2-3, reads GAGVSQSPSNKVTEKGKDVELRCDPISGHTALYWYRQSLGQGLEFLIYFQGNSAPDKSGLPSDRFSAERTGGSVSTLTIQRTQQEDSAVYLCASSLRLAGTDTQYFGPGTRLTVL.

CDR3 DNA sequence: TGTGCCAGCTCACCAAGTTTAACCCTATCTGGAAACACCATATATTTT. It translates to CASSPSLTLSGNTIYF. The J gene is TRBJ1-3, the V gene TRBV18; D is undetermined. Germline V lookup: CDR1 KGHSH, CDR2 LQKENI. V was pared by 2 bases and J by 1 base, with 12 bases between. CDR3 size: 16 residues.

This CDR3 reads CASSLYSLNYGYTF. For the CDR3, the DNA is TGTGCCAGCAGCTTGTACAGTCTTAACTATGGCTACACCTTC. V is TRBV5-4 and J is TRBJ1-2; no firm D call. Trimming pared 1 base from V and 1 base from J, leaving 8 bases between. From germline, CDR1 is SGHNT and CDR2 YYREEE (reference sequence). The CDR3 runs 14 residues.

This chain uses TRBV29-1 with TRBJ2-7; perhaps TRBD2 as D (5 bases). The V end was cut by 7 bases, the J end by 2 bases, with 15 bases between. The CDR3 runs 13 residues. From germline, CDR1 is SQVTM and CDR2 ANQGSEA. CDR3 nucleotides: TGCAGCGCCCGCCCCGGAGGAACCTACGAGCAGTACTTC. Translation: CSARPGGTYEQYF.

The CDR3 loop is CASSPLGSPNTGELFF. In DNA, the CDR3 is TGTGCCAGCTCACCTCTAGGCAGTCCGAACACCGGGGAGCTGTTTTTT. The V gene is TRBV18, the J gene TRBJ2-2; D gene uncertain. CDR1 KGHSH and CDR2 LQKENI come from the germline V gene. CDR3 length: 16 residues. V gave up 3 bases and J gave up 0 bases, with 11 bases separating them.

The chain employs TRBV7-8 and TRBJ2-1; 7 bases map to TRBD2. Per the germline V gene, CDR1 is SGHVS and CDR2 is FQNEAQ. Trimming at V came to 1 base and at J to 10 bases, leaving 10 bases not matched to a gene. The CDR3 has 15 residues. CDR3 bases: TGTGCCAGCAGCTTAGGGTTGGCGGGGGAGGGCGAGCAGTTCTTC. Translated, it gives CASSLGLAGEGEQFF.

The rearrangement links TRBV9 to TRBJ2-1, with D possibly being TRBD1 (6 bases). Germline CDR1 reads SGDLS; CDR2 reads YYNGEE. The V gene lost 3 bases and the J gene lost 8 bases, with 6 bases spanning the gap. CDR3 length: 11 residues. The CDR3, as DNA: TGTGCCAGCAGCGAGGGGGATGAGCAGTTCTTC. Translating gives CASSEGDEQFF.

The chain has TRBV7-2 and TRBJ1-2; 7 bases match TRBD1. The CDR3 is 13 residues long. V trimming: 5 bases; J trimming: 4 bases; junction bases outside the gene matches: 4. Germline V gives CDR1 SGHTA, CDR2 FQGNSA. The CDR3 nucleotides are TGTGCCAGCAGCGACAGGGAAACCTATGGCTACACCTTC. Encoded protein: CASSDRETYGYTF.

The chain uses TRBV6-1 and TRBJ2-7, with 7 bases aligning to TRBD1. CDR1 is MNHNS, CDR2 SASEGT, per germline. This CDR3 comprises 12 residues. V lost 9 bases to trimming and J lost 3 bases; unmatched junction nucleotides: 5. The CDR3 here is CASSTGIYEQYF. CDR3 DNA sequence: TGTGCCAGTTCGACAGGGATCTACGAGCAGTACTTC.

The V call is TRBV19, the J call TRBJ1-5; a weak D match, TRBD1 (5 bases). Trimming pared 3 bases from V and 7 bases from J, leaving 16 bases between. Germline V CDR1 and CDR2: LNHDA, SQIVND (reference sequence). This CDR3 is 15 amino acids long. The CDR3 bases are TGTGCCAGTAGTATCTGGGGGGTATGGGGACAGCCCCAGCATTTT. It yields the protein CASSIWGVWGQPQHF.

The rearrangement uses TRBV13 and TRBJ2-7; 8 bases fit TRBD2. CDR1 PRHDT and CDR2 FYEKMQ come from the germline V gene (reference sequence). Trimming took 4 bases from V and 3 from J; bases not matched to a gene: 8. The CDR3 runs to 15 residues. CDR3 sequence: CASSSSSGRDYEQYF. The CDR3 coding sequence is TGTGCCAGCAGCTCCTCTAGCGGGCGCGACTACGAGCAGTACTTC.

This chain uses TRBV2 with TRBJ2-1; the match to TRBD2 covers 8 bases. The V gene end was trimmed by 1 base and the J gene end by 6 bases; junction bases not matched to a gene: 11. This CDR3 contains 17 residues. Germline V gives CDR1 SNHLY, CDR2 FYNNEI. The CDR3: CASSEGPGGTEGNEQFF. CDR3 DNA: TGTGCCAGCAGTGAAGGGCCGGGGGGGACCGAAGGCAATGAGCAGTTCTTC. The full variable domain, its missing parts supplied by reference TRBV2 and TRBJ2-1, is EPEVTQTPSHQVTQMGQEVILRCVPISNHLYFYWYRQILGQKVEFLVSFYNNEISEKSEIFDDQFSVERPDGSNFTLKIRSTKLEDSAMYFCASSEGPGGTEGNEQFFGPGTRLTVL.

This clone has only one observation. This chain connects TRBV30 to TRBJ1-2; the D gene is possibly TRBD1 (6 bases). With 7 bases removed from V and 0 bases from J, the gap between germline ends came to 12 bases. The CDR3 totals 13 residues. CDR1 is GTSNPN, CDR2 SVGIG, per germline (reference sequence). The CDR3 region has the DNA TGTGCCTTACCCGAGGGGGCTAACTATGGCTACACCTTC. It is translated as CALPEGANYGYTF.

CDR3 amino acids: CAWTRRGTGSHYGYTF. CDR3 nucleotide sequence: TGTGCCTGGACCAGGCGAGGGACAGGGTCCCACTATGGCTACACCTTC. This sequence joins TRBV30 and TRBJ1-2, with 9 bases fitting TRBD1. The CDR3 loop spans 16 amino acids. The J segment lost 3 bases and the V segment lost 4 bases, leaving 12 bases of the junction unmatched. Per the germline V gene, CDR1 is GTSNPN and CDR2 is SVGIG (reference sequence).

The chain carries TRBV19 and TRBJ2-5; D possibly corresponds to TRBD1 (6 bases). Trimming stripped 3 bases from V and 4 bases from J, with 18 bases between. The CDR3 totals 16 residues. Germline V gene data show CDR1 as LNHDA and CDR2 as SQIVND (reference sequence). The CDR3 nucleotides read TGTGCCAGTAGTATGGGGGCGGATGGAGTTGGAGAGACCCAGTACTTC. Protein product: CASSMGADGVGETQYF.

This rearrangement joins TRBV29-1 to TRBJ2-3; 7 bases line up with TRBD1. The CDR3 extends over 12 amino acids. Germline CDR1 is SQVTM and CDR2 is ANQGSEA. V lost 4 bases, J lost 6 bases, and 4 bases stayed unmatched. CDR3 in amino acids: CSVGEQGDTQYF. The CDR3 DNA sequence: TGCAGCGTTGGGGAACAGGGGGATACGCAGTATTTT.

This chain uses TRBV5-6 with TRBJ2-7, with D perhaps matching TRBD1 (5 bases). There are 12 residues in the CDR3. Germline-derived CDR1 and CDR2 are SGHDT and YYEEEE. Trimming pared 4 bases from V and 7 bases from J, leaving 12 bases between. The CDR3 loop reads CASSGQGPEQYF. In nucleotides, the CDR3 is TGTGCCAGCAGCGGCCAGGGTCCGGAGCAGTACTTC.

The chain links TRBV2 to TRBJ1-3, with TRBD1 as a possible D gene (5 bases). Germline values: CDR1 SNHLY, CDR2 FYNNEI. Trimming shortened V by 4 bases and J by 0 bases, and 16 bases separated the two germline ends. This CDR3 has 17 residues. CDR3 DNA sequence: TGTGCCAGCAGTGCCGTCGGGCAGGGTAGCTCTGGAAACACCATATATTTT. It specifies CASSAVGQGSSGNTIYF. The whole variable domain, filled in from reference TRBV2 and TRBJ1-3, reads EPEVTQTPSHQVTQMGQEVILRCVPISNHLYFYWYRQILGQKVEFLVSFYNNEISEKSEIFDDQFSVERPDGSNFTLKIRSTKLEDSAMYFCASSAVGQGSSGNTIYFGEGSWLTVV.

This chain joins TRBV7-2 and TRBJ2-7, with D possibly being TRBD2 (6 bases). The V gene lost 8 bases and the J gene lost 0 bases, with 8 bases spanning the gap. This CDR3 is 12 amino acids long. Germline loops: CDR1 SGHTA, CDR2 FQGNSA. CDR3 bases: TGTGCCAGCGGGACTTTCTCCTACGAGCAGTACTTC. It translates to CASGTFSYEQYF. Filled out from reference TRBV7-2 and TRBJ2-7, the complete variable domain reads GAGVSQSPSNKVTEKGKDVELRCDPISGHTALYWYRQSLGQGLEFLIYFQGNSAPDKSGLPSDRFSAERTGGSVSTLTIQRTQQEDSAVYLCASGTFSYEQYFGPGTRLTVT.

This chain joins TRBV15 and TRBJ1-1; D unresolved. The germline CDR1 and CDR2 sequences are LNHNV and YYDKDF (reference sequence). CDR3 size: 12 residues. Trimming pared 1 base from V and 6 bases from J, leaving 6 bases between. CDR3 loop: CATSRGAPEAFF. CDR3 bases: TGTGCCACCAGCAGAGGGGCACCTGAAGCTTTCTTT.

V and J are TRBV6-1 and TRBJ1-6, with a possible D match to TRBD1 (5 bases). The CDR3 consists of 18 residues. Trimming left V 3 bases short and J 0 bases short, with 15 bases between. In germline, CDR1 is MNHNS, CDR2 SASEGT. CDR3 amino acids: CASSDPERGSSYNSPLHF. In DNA, the CDR3 is TGTGCCAGCAGTGACCCGGAGCGGGGGAGCTCCTATAATTCACCCCTCCACTTT.

This clone is a singleton in its sample. This sequence joins TRBV6-1 and TRBJ1-1; D call uncertain. CDR3 length: 13 amino acids. Germline CDR1 reads MNHNS; CDR2 reads SASEGT. V was pared by 3 bases and J by 0 bases, with 5 bases between. The DNA for the CDR3 is TGTGCCAGCAGTGACACTTTGAACACTGAAGCTTTCTTT. It specifies CASSDTLNTEAFF.

The count of this clone is one. The rearrangement uses TRBV6-5 and TRBJ1-2; no clear D gene. The V gene's germline CDR1 is MNHEY and CDR2 SVGAGI. The CDR3 is made up of 14 amino acids. With 2 bases removed from V and 0 bases from J, the gap between germline ends came to 7 bases. CDR3 residues: CASSYQDSNYGYTF. Written as DNA, the CDR3 is TGTGCCAGCAGTTACCAGGACTCTAACTATGGCTACACCTTC.

This clone appeared once. The chain links TRBV5-1 to TRBJ1-5; a possible D gene is TRBD1 (6 bases). The CDR3 is made up of 17 amino acids. Trimming took off 0 bases at V and 1 base at J, with 14 bases between the two ends. CDR1 is SGHRS and CDR2 is YFSETQ in the germline V gene. The DNA of the CDR3 is TGCGCCAGCAGCTTGGGTAGTTGGGGGGGCAGCAATCAGCCCCAGCATTTT. As protein: CASSLGSWGGSNQPQHF.

The chain carries TRBV5-1 and TRBJ1-1; a weak D match, TRBD1 (6 bases). Trimming took off 2 bases at V and 4 bases at J, with 12 bases between the two ends. This CDR3 is built from 14 residues. The V gene's germline CDR1 is SGHRS and CDR2 YFSETQ. CDR3 sequence reads: CASSFYRAGTEAFF. CDR3 DNA sequence: TGCGCCAGCAGCTTTTACAGGGCTGGCACTGAAGCTTTCTTT.